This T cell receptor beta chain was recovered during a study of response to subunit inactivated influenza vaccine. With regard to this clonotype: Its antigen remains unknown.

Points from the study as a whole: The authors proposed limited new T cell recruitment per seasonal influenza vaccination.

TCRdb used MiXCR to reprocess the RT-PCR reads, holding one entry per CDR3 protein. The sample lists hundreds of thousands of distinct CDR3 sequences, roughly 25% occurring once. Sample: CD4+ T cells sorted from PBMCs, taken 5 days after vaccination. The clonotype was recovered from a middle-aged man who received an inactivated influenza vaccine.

The CDR3 spells CASSLLQPPTGELFF. The CDR3 DNA follows: TGTGCCAGCAGCTTACTACAGCCGCCCACCGGGGAGCTGTTTTTT. The genes are TRBV7-2 and TRBJ2-2; D gene unclear. The V and J ends lost 2 bases and 4 bases respectively, with 11 bases between them. The CDR3 totals 15 residues. In germline, CDR1 is SGHTA, CDR2 FQGNSA.